This T cell receptor beta chain was profiled in a study of shared clonotypes between healthy human individuals. Overall study: A donor's plate count was three for CD4 naive and three for CD4 memory; CD8 naive had two and CD8 memory one. Notes on the study in general: Researchers found naive subsets generally carried larger estimated richness than memory subsets. Across a handful of donors, naive CD4 shared roughly 5.1%, naive CD8 around 4%, memory CD4 more than 2%, memory CD8 approximately 0.4%.

The method was immunoSEQ multiplex PCR; TCRdb's version includes in-frame clones alone and lacks a portion of them. The table lists fewer than 3 million clones, under 95% of them singletons, with 0.37% in the top ten. Between the trimmed V and J ends, which lost 3 bases and 0 bases, there was a span of 5 bases. CDR1 is SGDLS, CDR2 YYNGEE, per germline. The CDR3 is 13 residues long. About this clone: The antigen is undetermined. Other DNA sequences of this sample code for an identical CDR3.

Sequencing was carried out using naive CD4+ T cells from PBMCs. Subset: CD45RA+ positively selected. This receptor was taken from a man younger than 30 in good health. Some clones in this sample may be carry-over from other donors' samples. The chain couples TRBV9 to TRBJ2-3; D unclear. CDR3 loop: CASSATSTDTQYF. Written as DNA, the CDR3 is TGTGCCAGCAGCGCTACTAGCACAGATACGCAGTATTTT.